Shown below are 11 T cell receptor beta chains from a single sample sequenced in a study of blood T cell repertoires in COVID-19. TCRdb's copy holds only in-frame clones and misses some; the assay was immunoSEQ multiplex PCR. The table shows 490,000 or so clones, with roughly 90% occurring only once. Sequenced sample: PBMCs or T cells enriched from blood (not recorded which). These receptors originate from a woman in her thirties or forties who had recovered from COVID-19.

The chain links TRBV5-6 to TRBJ1-2; 9 nucleotides line up with TRBD1. The germline V gene encodes CDR1 SGHDT and CDR2 YYEEEE. The V segment lost 4 bases and the J segment 6 bases; nucleotides outside the gene matches: 4. CDR3 length: 13 amino acids. The CDR3 bases are TGTGCCAGCAGCATGGACAGGGGTGATGGCTACACCTTC. Amino acid sequence: CASSMDRGDGYTF.

The V call is TRBV5-1, the J call TRBJ2-1; no clear D gene. The CDR3 is 15 amino acids. Germline CDR1 SGHRS, CDR2 YFSETQ. The V end was cut by 4 bases, the J end by 2 bases, with 13 bases between. CDR3 in amino acids: CASSETGETYNEQFF. The DNA of the CDR3 is TGCGCCAGCAGCGAAACTGGAGAGACCTACAATGAGCAGTTCTTC.

V is TRBV6-5 and J is TRBJ1-2; TRBD1 agrees at 10 bases. J gave up 4 bases and V 6 bases, and 8 bases lay outside the gene matches. Germline V CDR1 and CDR2: MNHEY, SVGAGI. The CDR3 loop spans 15 amino acids. The CDR3 nucleotides are TGTGCCAGCAGACCATTTGGGACAGGGGCCTATGGCTACACCTTC. It codes for CASRPFGTGAYGYTF.

This clone has more than one count but fewer than ten. J is TRBJ1-2 and V is TRBV6-2 or TRBV6-3; D ambiguous. The CDR3 extends over 15 amino acids. Trimming pared 2 bases from V and 0 bases from J, leaving 10 bases between. The V gene's germline CDR1 is MNHEY and CDR2 SVGEGT. Here the CDR3 reads CASSYLQATNYGYTF. CDR3 in DNA: TGTGCCAGCAGTTACCTCCAGGCTACTAACTATGGCTACACCTTC.

This chain uses TRBV7-2 with TRBJ2-3, with TRBD2 as a possible D gene (6 bases). The CDR3 contains 15 residues. The ends were cut back, 3 bases at V and 3 bases at J, with 13 bases in the middle. The germline gives CDR1 SGHTA, CDR2 FQGNSA. CDR3: CASSFPGVGTDTQYF. DNA of the CDR3: TGTGCCAGCAGCTTCCCGGGAGTAGGTACAGATACGCAGTATTTT.

This clone was observed many times. This chain connects TRBV27 to TRBJ1-3; 8 bases agree with TRBD1. The CDR3 extends over 19 amino acids. V lost 4 bases and J lost 1; bases outside the gene matches: 15. Germline CDR1 reads MNHEY; CDR2 reads SMNVEV (reference sequence). In nucleotides, the CDR3 is TGTGCCAGCAGTTCCCAAAAGGACAGGGTCGGATTATCTGGAAACACCATATATTTT. Translating gives CASSSQKDRVGLSGNTIYF.

The rearrangement uses TRBV18 and TRBJ1-3, with D unclear. The CDR3 runs 14 residues. Per germline, CDR1 KGHSH and CDR2 LQKENI. The V gene lost 1 base and the J gene lost 8 bases, with 12 bases spanning the gap. The CDR3 is CASSPRPSGDTIYF. CDR3 DNA: TGTGCCAGCTCACCACGTCCAAGCGGAGACACCATATATTTT. Complete variable domain (other parts from reference TRBV18 and TRBJ1-3): NAGVMQNPRHLVRRRGQEARLRCSPMKGHSHVYWYRQLPEEGLKFMVYLQKENIIDESGMPKERFSAEFPKEGPSILRIQQVVRGDSAAYFCASSPRPSGDTIYFGEGSWLTVV.

The chain is built from TRBV7-6 and TRBJ2-1, with a weak D call TRBD1 (6 bases). The germline V and J ends were trimmed by 5 bases and 5 bases, with 16 bases remaining between them. Germline lookup yields CDR1 SGHVS and CDR2 FNYEAQ. CDR3 length: 15 residues. In DNA form, the CDR3 reads TGTGCCAGCAGCGTTTCCGGGACACCAGACAATGAGCAGTTCTTC. Translation gives CASSVSGTPDNEQFF.

The gene calls are TRBV4-1 and TRBJ1-6; D not certain. Per germline, CDR1 MGHRA and CDR2 YSYEKL. CDR3 length equals 15 residues. The V end was cut by 2 bases, the J end by 8 bases, with 13 bases between. The CDR3 spells CASSQSRDSDSPLHF. In DNA form, the CDR3 reads TGCGCCAGCAGCCAAAGCCGGGATTCCGATTCACCCCTCCACTTT.

CDR3: CASGGGQVNQPQHF. CDR3 in DNA: TGTGCCAGCGGTGGGGGACAGGTAAATCAGCCCCAGCATTTT. The rearrangement uses TRBV9 and TRBJ1-5; TRBD1 agrees at 8 bases. The junction had 7 bases not matched to a gene; V was cut back by 7 bases and J by 4 bases. This CDR3 spans 14 amino acids. Germline V gene lookup returns CDR1 SGDLS and CDR2 YYNGEE.

This sequence joins TRBV10-3 and TRBJ2-1; possible D gene TRBD1, 6 bases. Trimming stripped 5 bases from V and 5 bases from J, with 10 bases between. Germline V CDR1 and CDR2: ENHRY, SYGVKD. CDR3 length: 13 residues. The CDR3 DNA sequence: TGTGCCATCAGTTGGACAGCAAACAATGAGCAGTTCTTC. This codes for CAISWTANNEQFF.